These 18 T cell receptor beta chains originate from one sample sequenced in a study of PD-1 blockade in mismatch repair-deficient tumors. Sequenced by immunoSEQ multiplex PCR; TCRdb stores in-frame clones only, minus some. Among more than 40,000 clones listed, about 84% were seen once. Sequenced here: peripheral blood, sampled roughly 21 weeks after starting pembrolizumab. The receptors originated from an adult with mismatch repair-deficient cancer.

Remarks on this clone: Distinct nucleotide sequences in the sample also encode this CDR3. The chain carries TRBV30 and TRBJ2-4; D not resolved. CDR1 and CDR2 from the germline V gene are GTSNPN and SVGIG (reference sequence). V was cut by 4 bases and J by 5 bases, with 15 bases left in between. The CDR3 totals 14 residues. The CDR3 DNA reads as TGTGCCTGGACTTTAAAAGGTTCCCAAAACATTCAGTACTTC. It translates to CAWTLKGSQNIQYF.

With respect to this clone: The DNA is omitted, as the CDR3 cannot be located on it reliably, and the CDR3 follows TCRdb's listing. The rearrangement links TRBV9 to TRBJ2-2; the listed D gene, TRBD2, was not tested against the DNA. The germline gives CDR1 SGDLS, CDR2 YYNGEE. Ends included, the CDR3 has 16 residues. This chain's CDR3 is CASSVSGSFGAGELFF.

The chain employs TRBV19 and TRBJ2-7; a weak D match, TRBD1 (5 bases). Germline V gives CDR1 LNHDA, CDR2 SQIVND (reference sequence). The CDR3 has 15 residues. Trimming pared 5 bases from V and 0 bases from J, leaving 14 bases between. The CDR3 protein is CASSAGWAPSYEQYF. For the CDR3, the DNA is TGTGCCAGTAGTGCAGGGTGGGCACCCTCCTACGAGCAGTACTTC.

The genes are TRBV19 and TRBJ2-1, with 8 bases lining up with TRBD2. Germline V CDR1 and CDR2: LNHDA, SQIVND (reference sequence). The V gene end was trimmed by 4 bases and the J gene end by 0 bases; junction bases not matched to a gene: 8. CDR3 length equals 17 residues. The CDR3 nucleotides read TGTGCCAGTAGTAGTGACCGGGAGGGCAGCTCCTACAATGAGCAGTTCTTC. It is translated as CASSSDREGSSYNEQFF.

The chain employs TRBV5-1 and TRBJ2-7, with D unclear. This CDR3 has 14 amino acids. Trimming cost V 0 bases and J 2 bases, with 9 bases left between them. CDR1 and CDR2 (germline): SGHRS, YFSETQ. CDR3 protein: CASSLGDAAYEQYF. For the CDR3, the DNA is TGCGCCAGCAGCTTGGGTGACGCAGCCTACGAGCAGTACTTC.

This chain connects TRBV10-3 to TRBJ1-3, with a possible D match to TRBD1 (6 bases). Trimming shortened V by 6 bases and J by 2 bases, and 14 bases separated the two germline ends. CDR3 length equals 15 residues. Germline V gene lookup returns CDR1 ENHRY and CDR2 SYGVKD. CDR3 bases: TGTGCCATCAGAGCGTCAGGGGCGGCTGGAAACACCATATATTTT. Its protein is CAIRASGAAGNTIYF.

The rearrangement links TRBV7-2 to TRBJ2-1, with TRBD2 matching 13 bases. CDR3 length: 17 residues. Germline CDR1 reads SGHTA; CDR2 reads FQGNSA. V was clipped by 5 bases and J by 6 bases; unmatched bases: 10. The CDR3 nucleotides read TGTGCCAGCAGCCATTCTGTGACTAGCGGGAGGTTCAATGAGCAGTTCTTC. Translation: CASSHSVTSGRFNEQFF.

The chain links TRBV19 to TRBJ2-3, with TRBD1 identical over 8 bases. CDR1 is LNHDA and CDR2 is SQIVND in the germline V gene (reference sequence). This CDR3 is 18 amino acids long. Unmatched junction bases numbered 12, after V lost 4 bases and J lost 0 bases. CDR3 region: CASSTQRGGTGSTDTQYF. CDR3 DNA: TGTGCCAGTAGTACCCAACGAGGGGGGACAGGCAGCACAGATACGCAGTATTTT.

The V gene is TRBV4-2, the J gene TRBJ2-7; unclear D gene. From germline, CDR1 is LGHNA and CDR2 YNFKEQ. The CDR3 loop spans 14 amino acids. With 5 bases removed from V and 7 bases from J, the gap between germline ends came to 18 bases. Here the CDR3 reads CASSLRAAEGEQYF. CDR3 sequence (DNA): TGTGCCAGCAGCTTAAGGGCCGCGGAAGGAGAGCAGTACTTC.

The gene calls are TRBV7-9 and TRBJ2-7; 9 bases map to TRBD2. V lost 0 bases and J lost 2; bases outside the gene matches: 11. CDR3 length: 18 amino acids. Germline CDR1 SEHNR, CDR2 FQNEAQ (reference sequence). DNA of the CDR3: TGTGCCAGCAGCTTAGCACTAGCGGGTTTCTCGCGGACCTACGAGCAGTACTTC. Protein: CASSLALAGFSRTYEQYF.

This clone was seen a few times. The chain links TRBV2 to TRBJ2-7, with TRBD2 identical over 8 bases. The CDR3 is 13 amino acids. V lost 7 bases, J lost 1 base, and 3 bases stayed unmatched. Germline V CDR1 and CDR2: SNHLY, FYNNEI. Written as DNA, the CDR3 is TGTGCCAGCAAGCGGGAGCCATCCTACGAGCAGTACTTC. This gives the protein CASKREPSYEQYF.

The chain carries TRBV18 and TRBJ1-1; D ambiguous. CDR3 length equals 15 residues. V lost 2 bases to trimming and J lost 1 base, with 11 bases between them. Germline V gives CDR1 KGHSH, CDR2 LQKENI. CDR3 bases: TGTGCCAGCTCACCAGTGGGTGGCGGGAACACTGAAGCTTTCTTT. It codes for CASSPVGGGNTEAFF.

This chain connects TRBV28 to TRBJ1-2; TRBD1 agrees at 8 bases. There are 14 residues in the CDR3. With V trimmed by 2 bases and J by 5 bases, 4 bases remained unmatched. In germline, CDR1 is MDHEN, CDR2 SYDVKM. CDR3 DNA sequence: TGTGCCAGCAGTTTAACCCGGACAGGGTATGGCTACACCTTC. Amino acid sequence: CASSLTRTGYGYTF.

The gene calls are TRBV12-5 and TRBJ1-1; TRBD1 aligns across 7 bases. The trim removed 6 bases at V and 0 bases at J, leaving 4 bases unmatched. CDR3 length equals 14 residues. Germline V lookup: CDR1 LGHNT, CDR2 FRNRAP. The CDR3 here is CASGQGVMNTEAFF. The CDR3 coding sequence is TGTGCTAGTGGGCAGGGGGTCATGAACACTGAAGCTTTCTTT.

In its sample, this clone was seen once. The rearrangement links TRBV29-1 to TRBJ1-3, with TRBD1 identical over 8 bases. V gave up 3 bases and J gave up 5 bases; unmatched junction bases: 6. The germline V gene has CDR1 SQVTM and CDR2 ANQGSEA. CDR3 length: 14 residues. DNA for the CDR3: TGCAGCGTTGACCTAGGACAGGGAAGAAACACCATATATTTT. Residues: CSVDLGQGRNTIYF. Looking up the rest from reference TRBV29-1 and TRBJ1-3 gives the full variable domain: SAVISQKPSRDICQRGTSLTIQCQVDSQVTMMFWYRQQPGQSLTLIATANQGSEATYESGFVIDKFPISRPNLTFSTLTVSNMSPEDSSIYLCSVDLGQGRNTIYFGEGSWLTVV.

V gene TRBV7-9 combines with J gene TRBJ2-7; D gene uncertain. The V end was cut by 1 base, the J end by 3 bases, with 7 bases between. The CDR3 spans 13 residues. CDR1 and CDR2 from the germline V gene are SEHNR and FQNEAQ (reference sequence). The CDR3 loop reads CASSLGDLYEQYF. CDR3 coding DNA: TGTGCCAGCAGCTTAGGAGATCTCTACGAGCAGTACTTC.

This chain uses TRBV10-3 with TRBJ2-2; 10 nucleotides agree with TRBD1. This CDR3 region has 15 residues. J gave up 5 bases and V 4 bases, and 4 bases lay outside the gene matches. The V gene's germline CDR1 is ENHRY and CDR2 SYGVKD. CDR3 nucleotides: TGTGCCATCAGTGGTTGGACAGGGGGGACCGGGGAGCTGTTTTTT. Amino acid sequence: CAISGWTGGTGELFF.

This chain connects TRBV6-5 to TRBJ2-5, with TRBD1 matching 10 bases. Trimming cost V 6 bases and J 5 bases; bases outside gene matches: 3. Germline V lookup: CDR1 MNHEY, CDR2 SVGAGI. The CDR3 spans 13 residues. CDR3 DNA: TGTGCCAGCAGGACAGGGGGCGAGGAGACCCAGTACTTC. It is translated as CASRTGGEETQYF.